This T cell receptor beta chain appears in the sequencing data of a study of Ad26.COV2.S vaccination and SARS-CoV-2 variants. The study's findings and limits: Relative to placebo recipients, vaccine recipients exhibited elevated spike-specific TCR breadth.

A note on this clone: Its antigen is as yet unknown.

Per the germline V gene, CDR1 is MNHEY and CDR2 is SVGAGI. J lost 2 bases, V lost 5 bases, and 2 bases had no gene match. This CDR3 comprises 14 residues. Generated by immunoSEQ multiplex PCR, the TCRdb table keeps only in-frame clones and is missing some. The sample shows about 250,000 clones, around 87% of them seen only once. Sample treatment: some 19 received Ad26.COV2.S at low or high dose, single or two shots; 5 received placebo; per-sample allocation not given. Following the first vaccine or placebo injection, samples were taken on day 63. This TCR was sampled from a person aged 18-60 years who received the Ad26.COV2.S COVID-19 vaccine or a placebo. The chain has TRBV6-5 and TRBJ2-3; 9 bases agree with TRBD1. The sample here was peripheral blood, taken in a trial of Ad26.COV2.S vaccine versus placebo. CDR3 protein: CASSRDRVTDTQYF. The CDR3 DNA follows: TGTGCCAGCAGTCGGGACAGGGTCACAGATACGCAGTATTTT.